A single sample is the source of the 22 T cell receptor beta chains below, sequenced in a study of radiotherapy plus CTLA-4 blockade in lung cancer. Some clones are missing from TCRdb's copy, which holds only in-frame ones; the method was immunoSEQ multiplex PCR. The data show some 64,000 clones, around three quarters seen once. This material consisted of peripheral blood, taken from a patient treated with radiotherapy plus ipilimumab. These TCRs come from a human donor with non-small cell lung cancer who had a complete response to radiotherapy plus ipilimumab.

This sequence joins TRBV28 and TRBJ1-5; D is unresolved. Trimming removed 6 bases from V and 2 bases from J, with 14 bases in between. Germline V CDR1 and CDR2: MDHEN, SYDVKM. There are 15 residues in the CDR3. This CDR3 is CASRPSALGNQPQHF. The CDR3, as DNA: TGTGCCAGCAGACCCTCCGCCCTGGGCAATCAGCCCCAGCATTTT. Looking up the rest from reference TRBV28 and TRBJ1-5 gives the full variable domain: DVKVTQSSRYLVKRTGEKVFLECVQDMDHENMFWYRQDPGLGLRLIYFSYDVKMKEKGDIPEGYSVSREKKERFSLILESASTNQTSMYLCASRPSALGNQPQHFGDGTRLSIL.

CDR3 in DNA: TGTGCCAGCTCACCCGACAGCTCGGCTGATATTGAAGCTTTCTTT. Amino acid sequence: CASSPDSSADIEAFF. The V gene is TRBV18, the J gene TRBJ1-1, with D possibly TRBD1 on 5 matching bases. This CDR3 is 15 amino acids long. Germline CDR1 and CDR2: KGHSH and LQKENI. V was cut by 3 bases and J by 7 bases, with 18 bases left in between.

The rearrangement uses TRBV30 and TRBJ2-7, with D tentatively TRBD1 or TRBD2 (6 bases each). Germline CDR1 reads GTSNPN; CDR2 reads SVGIG (reference sequence). CDR3 length: 13 amino acids. V gave up 1 base and J gave up 4 bases, with 11 bases separating them. This CDR3 reads CAWSGTGRYEQYF. The CDR3, as DNA: TGTGCCTGGAGTGGAACAGGGAGGTACGAGCAGTACTTC.

Written as DNA, the CDR3 is TGTGCCAGCAGCAGCCGGGACGTCGGTCGAGAGACCCAGTACTTC. It is translated as CASSSRDVGRETQYF. The V gene is TRBV27, the J gene TRBJ2-5; possibly TRBD1 or TRBD2 for D (5 bases each). The V gene lost 6 bases and the J gene lost 4 bases, with 18 bases spanning the gap. This CDR3 is built from 15 residues. Germline CDR1 is MNHEY and CDR2 is SMNVEV (reference sequence).

The gene calls are TRBV7-2 and TRBJ1-5; D possibly corresponds to TRBD1 (5 bases). The V and J ends lost 1 base and 9 bases respectively, with 10 bases between them. The CDR3 has 13 residues. Germline V lookup: CDR1 SGHTA, CDR2 FQGNSA. CDR3 nucleotides: TGTGCCAGCAGCTTAGAAGGGGATCGGCCCCAGCATTTT. Encoded protein: CASSLEGDRPQHF.

The chain carries TRBV11-2 and TRBJ1-3; D not resolved. Trimming took off 1 base at V and 4 bases at J, with 23 bases between the two ends. The germline gives CDR1 SGHAT, CDR2 FQNNGV. This CDR3 comprises 19 residues. This CDR3 reads CASSLVDPVGRRRGNTIYF. The CDR3 DNA follows: TGTGCCAGCAGCTTAGTCGACCCCGTTGGGCGTCGTAGAGGAAACACCATATATTTT.

The V call is TRBV11-2, the J call TRBJ2-1; possible D gene TRBD1, 5 bases. The CDR3 runs 14 residues. The V gene lost 5 bases and the J gene lost 3 bases, with 11 bases spanning the gap. Germline V CDR1 and CDR2: SGHAT, FQNNGV. CDR3 residues: CASSADSFYNEQFF. CDR3 coding DNA: TGTGCCAGCAGCGCCGACAGCTTCTACAATGAGCAGTTCTTC.

The rearrangement links TRBV5-1 to TRBJ1-3, with TRBD1 matching 9 bases. The CDR3 contains 15 residues. With 0 bases clipped from V and 3 bases from J, the junction kept 1 base outside the gene matches. In germline, CDR1 is SGHRS, CDR2 YFSETQ. For the CDR3, the DNA is TGCGCCAGCAGCTTGGGGACAGGGGTTGGAAACACCATATATTTT. As protein: CASSLGTGVGNTIYF. Drawing the rest from reference TRBV5-1 and TRBJ1-3, the complete variable domain is KAGVTQTPRYLIKTRGQQVTLSCSPISGHRSVSWYQQTPGQGLQFLFEYFSETQRNKGNFPGRFSGRQFSNSRSEMNVSTLELGDSALYLCASSLGTGVGNTIYFGEGSWLTVV.

On this clone itself: A much larger clone is a single base away; this may be a read error. J is TRBJ1-2 and V is TRBV29-1; D is undetermined. Germline CDR1 and CDR2: SQVTM and ANQGSEA. Trimming pared 5 bases from V and 3 bases from J, leaving 16 bases between. The CDR3 spans 14 residues. CDR3: CSVYWGFPDYGYTF. The CDR3, as DNA: TGCAGCGTTTACTGGGGTTTTCCTGACTATGGCTACACCTTC. The variable domain in full, completed from reference TRBV29-1 and TRBJ1-2, reads SAVISQKPSRDICQRGTSLTIQCQVDSQVTMMFWYRQQPGQSLTLIATANQGSEATYESGFVIDKFPISRPNLTFSTLTVSNMSPEDSSIYLCSVYWGFPDYGYTFGSGTRLTVV.

Sample share makes this clone medium-sized. The gene calls are TRBV29-1 and TRBJ1-1, with D possibly TRBD1 on 6 matching bases. CDR1 SQVTM and CDR2 ANQGSEA come from the germline V gene. V dropped 6 bases and J dropped 1 base, with 9 bases sitting between them. The CDR3 loop spans 12 amino acids. CDR3 sequence reads: CSVQGSNTEAFF. The CDR3 nucleotides are TGCAGCGTACAGGGTTCGAACACTGAAGCTTTCTTT.

This chain uses TRBV9 with TRBJ1-2; D may be TRBD1 (5 bases). Per germline, CDR1 SGDLS and CDR2 YYNGEE. The CDR3 covers 18 residues. The V end was cut by 0 bases, the J end by 5 bases, with 23 bases between. The CDR3 coding sequence is TGTGCCAGCAGCGTAGGCGTAATGAGGGGTGACGGAGCATATGGCTACACCTTC. Residues: CASSVGVMRGDGAYGYTF.

The gene calls are TRBV18 and TRBJ1-2; D is perhaps TRBD1 (5 bases). V was pared by 5 bases and J by 4 bases, with 14 bases between. The CDR3 loop spans 14 amino acids. Germline CDR1 is KGHSH and CDR2 is LQKENI. CDR3 in DNA: TGTGCCAGCTCAACTGACCGGGGGTTCTATGGCTACACCTTC. Translated: CASSTDRGFYGYTF.

The chain is built from TRBV11-3 and TRBJ2-1; D gene unclear. The CDR3 extends over 15 amino acids. Germline CDR1 reads SGHNT; CDR2 reads YENEEA. With 0 bases removed from V and 2 bases from J, the gap between germline ends came to 8 bases. CDR3 nucleotides: TGTGCCAGCAGCTTAGATCCAGGCCCCTACAATGAGCAGTTCTTC. It is translated as CASSLDPGPYNEQFF.

As for this clone: An end of the junction does not agree with germline; a read error may underlie this. This sample also contains other DNA sequences that code for the same CDR3. The rearrangement joins TRBV6-1 to TRBJ2-7; no reliable D call. CDR1 and CDR2 (germline): MNHNS, SASEGT. The CDR3 is made up of 13 amino acids. The CDR3 loop reads CASSQILNGEQYF. DNA for the CDR3: TGCGCCAGCAGCCAGATATTAAACGGGGAGCAGTACTTC.

The V gene is TRBV11-3, the J gene TRBJ2-5; no clear D gene. V lost 3 bases, J lost 5 bases, and 7 bases lay in between. The CDR3 runs to 12 residues. Germline CDR1 is SGHNT and CDR2 is YENEEA. The CDR3 region has the DNA TGTGCCAGCAGCTTGCATACGGAGACCCAGTACTTC. Protein: CASSLHTETQYF.

This chain uses TRBV11-2 with TRBJ1-1, with 11 bases aligning to TRBD1. V trimming: 2 bases; J trimming: 4 bases; junction bases outside the gene matches: 3. In germline, CDR1 is SGHAT, CDR2 FQNNGV. The CDR3 length is 15 residues. CDR3 amino acids: CASSLSGTGGTEAFF. CDR3 nucleotides: TGTGCCAGCAGCTTAAGCGGGACAGGGGGCACTGAAGCTTTCTTT.

In DNA form, the CDR3 reads TGTGCCAGCTCACCACCGGCGGCGCGGGGGGTACGAAATGAGCAGTTCTTC. Its translation: CASSPPAARGVRNEQFF. This chain connects TRBV18 to TRBJ2-1, with 8 bases aligning to TRBD2. CDR1 and CDR2 (germline): KGHSH, LQKENI. Unmatched junction bases numbered 11, after V lost 0 bases and J lost 7 bases. The CDR3 runs to 17 residues.

V gene TRBV28 combines with J gene TRBJ2-1, with D perhaps TRBD1 or TRBD2 (5 bases each). The CDR3 loop spans 17 amino acids. The germline V gene has CDR1 MDHEN and CDR2 SYDVKM. Trimming pared 5 bases from V and 4 bases from J, leaving 21 bases between. CDR3 coding DNA: TGTGCCAGCAGTACTCGGGACCGCCCACTAGGGTACAATGAGCAGTTCTTC. As protein: CASSTRDRPLGYNEQFF.

The CDR3 nucleotides read TGCGCCAGTCATCCCGGGACAGGCAATTCACCCCTCCACTTT. As protein: CASHPGTGNSPLHF. The chain uses TRBV5-1 and TRBJ1-6; 8 bases map to TRBD1. Trimming removed 8 bases from V and 7 bases from J; junction bases left unmatched: 8. The CDR3 sequence is 14 residues long. Germline V gene data show CDR1 as SGHRS and CDR2 as YFSETQ.

The CDR3 DNA is TGCAGCGTTGAAGCGTGGTCGAACAATGAGCAGTTCTTC. Amino acid sequence: CSVEAWSNNEQFF. The chain joins TRBV29-1 to TRBJ2-1; D gene unclear. Trimming stripped 1 base from V and 5 bases from J, with 9 bases between. This CDR3 has 13 residues. CDR1 and CDR2 from the germline V gene are SQVTM and ANQGSEA.

This chain uses TRBV5-6 with TRBJ2-2, with a tentative D call TRBD1 (7 bases). The CDR3 is made up of 19 amino acids. CDR1 and CDR2 from the germline V gene are SGHDT and YYEEEE. The V end was cut by 4 bases, the J end by 1 base, with 23 bases between. The CDR3 coding sequence is TGTGCCAGCAGCCAAGACAGGGCCGGGGGACCCGTGAACACCGGGGAGCTGTTTTTT. The encoded protein is CASSQDRAGGPVNTGELFF.

The V and J genes are TRBV30 and TRBJ2-1; D remains ambiguous. The CDR3 loop spans 13 amino acids. Germline V gene sequence: CDR1 GTSNPN, CDR2 SVGIG (reference sequence). V was trimmed by 0 bases and J by 6 bases, leaving 9 bases between them. CDR3 residues: CAWSVNYFNEQFF. CDR3 sequence (DNA): TGTGCCTGGAGTGTCAACTATTTCAATGAGCAGTTCTTC. Full variable domain (rest looked up from reference TRBV30 and TRBJ2-1): SQTIHQWPATLVQPVGSPLSLECTVEGTSNPNLYWYRQAAGRGLQLLFYSVGIGQISSEVPQNLSASRPQDRQFILSSKKLLLSDSGFYLCAWSVNYFNEQFFGPGTRLTVL.